This TCR beta chain is drawn from a study of CD8 T cells in ankylosing spondylitis. Study findings and constraints: Blood of patients with ankylosing spondylitis appeared to be characterized by a TCR beta motif of eight highly homologous variants. Clones linked to disease, bearing a CD8+ phenotype, were relatively rare in peripheral blood.

TCRdb reprocessed the 5' RACE reads with MiXCR, giving one entry per CDR3 protein. Seen here are some 220,000 distinct CDR3 sequences, 5.5% to 7.5% observed once, and the top ten hold more than 13%. Trimming took 2 bases from V and 3 from J, leaving 6 bases between them. Germline V gene lookup returns CDR1 LGHDT and CDR2 YNNKEL (reference sequence). The CDR3 loop spans 13 amino acids. This clonotype was seen many times. Its target is not known. This rearrangement joins TRBV3-1 to TRBJ2-3; the D is unclear. This sequence originates from a male donor with ankylosing spondylitis. Sequenced input: blood, either unsorted or a sorted T cell fraction (not recorded which). Written as DNA, the CDR3 is TGTGCCAGCAGCCAACCATCTACAGATACGCAGTATTTT. It codes for CASSQPSTDTQYF.